The clone carrying this T cell receptor (beta chain) has a count of ten or more. What it recognizes is unknown. The sample is drawn from a study of CD8 T cells in ankylosing spondylitis. Findings and limits, study-wide: Earlier authors reported some of these motif variants in reactive arthritis synovial fluid and blood.

The germline V gene encodes CDR1 LNHDA and CDR2 SQIVND (reference sequence). V gave up 3 bases and J gave up 6 bases; unmatched junction bases: 13. This CDR3 has 17 residues. TCRdb itself ran the 5' RACE reads through MiXCR, one entry per CDR3 protein. The sample has 200,000 to 300,000 distinct CDR3 sequences; 8% to 11% are singletons. The sequenced sample was blood, either unsorted or a sorted T cell fraction (not recorded which). The rearrangement links TRBV19 to TRBJ2-3, with 9 bases identical to TRBD2. This receptor was identified in a male donor with ankylosing spondylitis or in good health (not recorded which). The CDR3 loop reads CASSIGTAGGTSDTQYF. The CDR3 coding sequence is TGTGCCAGTAGTATCGGTACAGCGGGGGGAACCTCCGATACGCAGTATTTT.